Sequencing of this T cell receptor (beta chain) was carried out in a study of blood T cell repertoires in COVID-19. Study-level background: Sources were T cells, B-cell-depleted T cells, or PBMCs; the material itself was cDNA or gDNA.

In the study's own analysis: For nucleated cells, counts were estimated from reference gene primer amplification. Sequencing used immunoSEQ multiplex PCR; TCRdb keeps in-frame clones, though not all of them. For V, J and clone size, that table is used; D and trimming come from the DNA. This sample carries 300,000 to 350,000 clones, 87% of them seen once, and the ten largest clones take around 2.1%. This CDR3 is built from 13 residues. This sequence was found in a man aged 18-30 years with active or convalescent COVID-19. The material sequenced was peripheral blood. This sequence joins TRBV21-1 and TRBJ2-7; TRBD2 reflects the table's D call only, with no check against the DNA. TRBV21-1 is given as a pseudogene. This CDR3 reads CASSKTAVYEQYF. The CDR3 DNA reads TGTGCCAGCAGCAAAACTGCCGTCTACGAGCAGTACTTC.